The TCR beta chain under discussion was sequenced for a study of siplizumab effects on memory and regulatory T cells. Findings and limits, study-wide: Alloreactive sequences tracing back to unstimulated CD4+ memory cells were significantly reduced by siplizumab. Both greater diversity than memory cells and a major contribution to the alloresponse seemed to characterize naive T cells. In controls, around 25% of mappable alloreactive CD4+ clones were Treg-derived on average, versus around 69% with siplizumab.

TCRdb keeps only in-frame clones here, not all; method: immunoSEQ multiplex PCR. This sample carries roughly 120,000 clones, roughly 92% of them seen once, and the ten largest clones take 1% to 1.5%. Comments on this clone: The antigen is not known.

Trimming took 6 bases from V and 2 from J; bases not matched to a gene: 4. Germline CDR1 is SNHLY and CDR2 is FYNNEI. This CDR3 region has 14 residues. The TCR sequence derives from a human donor in good health. Material for sequencing was CD4+ T cells sorted from blood. The V gene is TRBV2, the J gene TRBJ2-3; TRBD1 agrees at 8 bases. CDR3 residues: CASRQGANTDTQYF. The CDR3 DNA is TGTGCCAGCAGGCAGGGGGCGAACACAGATACGCAGTATTTT.